Below are 7 T cell receptor beta chains sequenced from a single sample in a study of post-analysis software for immune sequencing data. What these receptors recognize is not known. Researchers reported that TCR beta cDNA libraries carried unique molecular identifiers. TCRdb fed the PCR reads into MiXCR, producing one record per CDR3 protein. The data contain about 770,000 distinct CDR3 sequences, 35% to 55% of them singletons. Overall study findings and caveats: In patients, five or six TRBV segments were more frequent than in controls, with TRBV5-6, TRBV5-1 and TRBV20-1 among them.

Sequenced input: blood. These receptors were collected from a girl between 5 and 17 years old with multiple sclerosis.

In this sample, this clonotype turned up a few times. The V and J genes are TRBV6-2 or TRBV6-3 and TRBJ2-4, with 10 positions matching TRBD1. Germline V gives CDR1 MNHEY, CDR2 SVGEGT. The CDR3 totals 15 residues. J was trimmed by 4 bases and V by 6 bases; bases with no gene match: 6. CDR3 protein: CASSMDRGAKNIQYF. The CDR3 bases are TGTGCCAGCAGCATGGACAGGGGGGCAAAAAACATTCAGTACTTC.

This chain joins TRBV5-1 and TRBJ2-7, with a tentative D call TRBD2 (5 bases). CDR1 is SGHRS and CDR2 is YFSETQ in the germline V gene. CDR3 length: 14 amino acids. The V gene lost 4 bases and the J gene lost 3 bases, with 14 bases spanning the gap. CDR3 coding DNA: TGCGCCAGCAGCCGGAGGCCACTGGACTACGAGCAGTACTTC. Encoded protein: CASSRRPLDYEQYF. The whole variable domain, filled in from reference TRBV5-1 and TRBJ2-7, reads KAGVTQTPRYLIKTRGQQVTLSCSPISGHRSVSWYQQTPGQGLQFLFEYFSETQRNKGNFPGRFSGRQFSNSRSEMNVSTLELGDSALYLCASSRRPLDYEQYFGPGTRLTVT.

The rearrangement links TRBV7-9 to TRBJ1-2, with D perhaps matching TRBD1 (5 bases). Trimming removed 2 bases at V and 7 bases at J, with 11 bases between. The length of the CDR3 is 13 residues. The germline CDR1 and CDR2 sequences are SEHNR and FQNEAQ (reference sequence). CDR3 DNA sequence: TGTGCCAGCAGCTTAAAAGGGGTAGTTGGCTACACCTTC. Protein sequence: CASSLKGVVGYTF.

This chain uses TRBV4-1 with TRBJ1-4; no reliable D call. CDR1 is MGHRA and CDR2 is YSYEKL in the germline V gene. The V and J ends lost 4 bases and 0 bases respectively, with 6 bases between them. The CDR3 is 14 amino acids. The DNA for the CDR3 is TGCGCCAGCAGCCGGGATGCAACTAATGAAAAACTGTTTTTT. This sequence encodes CASSRDATNEKLFF.

The V call is TRBV29-1, the J call TRBJ2-4; D not certain. This CDR3 comprises 11 residues. Germline CDR1 SQVTM, CDR2 ANQGSEA. V gave up 4 bases and J gave up 7 bases, with 8 bases separating them. Here the CDR3 reads CSVGANNIQYF. The DNA for the CDR3 is TGCAGCGTTGGGGCGAACAACATTCAGTACTTC.

There are a few counts of this clonotype. The genes are TRBV14 and TRBJ2-1; 11 bases match TRBD1. Germline V gene data show CDR1 as SGHDN and CDR2 as FVKESK. CDR3 length equals 15 residues. Trimming took 2 bases from V and 9 from J; bases not matched to a gene: 6. CDR3: CASSQRGQGAVEQFF. The CDR3 DNA sequence: TGTGCCAGCAGCCAACGAGGACAGGGGGCGGTTGAGCAGTTCTTC.

The chain links TRBV5-1 to TRBJ2-3; 7 bases fit TRBD2. V shed 0 bases, J shed 1 base, and the junction held 8 bases outside the gene matches. The CDR3 totals 17 residues. Germline V gives CDR1 SGHRS, CDR2 YFSETQ. The CDR3 nucleotides are TGCGCCAGCAGCTTGGCAAGGACTAGTGAGGGCACAGATACGCAGTATTTT. It specifies CASSLARTSEGTDTQYF.